The clone carrying this T cell receptor (beta chain) was observed many times. This entry comes from a study of T cell repertoires in cytomegalovirus infection. MiXCR, run by TCRdb on the reads, gives a single entry per CDR3 protein. The data show about 230,000 distinct CDR3 sequences, over 20% seen once. The sequenced sample consisted of CD8+ T cells from PBMCs. The clonotype originates from a human donor in good health (CMV status not recorded). Some clones in this sample may be carry-over from other donors' samples.

CDR3: CASSQVYDRATEAFF. In DNA form, the CDR3 reads TGCGCCAGCAGCCAAGTTTACGACAGGGCGACTGAAGCTTTCTTT. The chain recombines TRBV4-1 with TRBJ1-1; 7 bases align to TRBD1. J lost 5 bases, V lost 1 base, and 7 bases had no gene match. The V gene's germline CDR1 is MGHRA and CDR2 YSYEKL. The CDR3 totals 15 residues.